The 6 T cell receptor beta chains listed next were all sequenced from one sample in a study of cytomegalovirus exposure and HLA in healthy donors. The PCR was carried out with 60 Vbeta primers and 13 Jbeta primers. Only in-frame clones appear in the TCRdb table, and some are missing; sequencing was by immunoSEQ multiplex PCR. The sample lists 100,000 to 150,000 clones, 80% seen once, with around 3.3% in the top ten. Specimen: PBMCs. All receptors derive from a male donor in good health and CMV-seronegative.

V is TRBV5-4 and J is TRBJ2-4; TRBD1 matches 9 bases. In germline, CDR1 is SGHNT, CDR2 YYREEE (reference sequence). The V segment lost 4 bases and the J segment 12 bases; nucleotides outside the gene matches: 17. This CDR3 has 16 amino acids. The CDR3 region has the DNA TGTGCCAGCAGCCAGGGGACAGGGCAGAGTAAGATCAGTCAGTACTTC. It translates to CASSQGTGQSKISQYF.

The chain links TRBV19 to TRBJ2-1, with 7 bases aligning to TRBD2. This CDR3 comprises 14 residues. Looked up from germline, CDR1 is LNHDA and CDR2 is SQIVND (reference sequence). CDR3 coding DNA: TGTGCTTCAAAAGCGGGGCTCAGCTACAATGAGCAGTTCTTC. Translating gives CASKAGLSYNEQFF.

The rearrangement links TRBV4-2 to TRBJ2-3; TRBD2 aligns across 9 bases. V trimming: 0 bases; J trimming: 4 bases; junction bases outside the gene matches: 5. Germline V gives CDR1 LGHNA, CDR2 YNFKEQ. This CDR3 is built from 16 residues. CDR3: CASSQDLSGGSDTQYF. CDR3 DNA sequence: TGTGCCAGCAGCCAAGATTTAAGCGGGGGGTCAGATACGCAGTATTTT.

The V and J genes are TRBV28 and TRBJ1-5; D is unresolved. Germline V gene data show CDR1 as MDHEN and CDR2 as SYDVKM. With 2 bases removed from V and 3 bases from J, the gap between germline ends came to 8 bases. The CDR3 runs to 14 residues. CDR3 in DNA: TGTGCCAGCAGTTTAAACGGTCACAATCAGCCCCAGCATTTT. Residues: CASSLNGHNQPQHF.

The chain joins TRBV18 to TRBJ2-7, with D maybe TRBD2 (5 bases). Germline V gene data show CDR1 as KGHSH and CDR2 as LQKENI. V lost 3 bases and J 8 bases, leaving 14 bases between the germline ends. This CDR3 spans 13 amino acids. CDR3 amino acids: CASSPVGISKQYF. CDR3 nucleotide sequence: TGTGCCAGCTCACCTGTCGGGATCTCCAAGCAGTACTTC. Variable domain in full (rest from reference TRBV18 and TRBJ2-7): NAGVMQNPRHLVRRRGQEARLRCSPMKGHSHVYWYRQLPEEGLKFMVYLQKENIIDESGMPKERFSAEFPKEGPSILRIQQVVRGDSAAYFCASSPVGISKQYFGPGTRLTVT.

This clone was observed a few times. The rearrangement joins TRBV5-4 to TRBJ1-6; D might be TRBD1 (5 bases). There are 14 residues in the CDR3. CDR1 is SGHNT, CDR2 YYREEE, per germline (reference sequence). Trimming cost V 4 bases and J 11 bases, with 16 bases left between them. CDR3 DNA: TGTGCCAGCAGCCAAGCGGGGGGAGTTACACCCCTCCACTTT. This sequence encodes CASSQAGGVTPLHF.